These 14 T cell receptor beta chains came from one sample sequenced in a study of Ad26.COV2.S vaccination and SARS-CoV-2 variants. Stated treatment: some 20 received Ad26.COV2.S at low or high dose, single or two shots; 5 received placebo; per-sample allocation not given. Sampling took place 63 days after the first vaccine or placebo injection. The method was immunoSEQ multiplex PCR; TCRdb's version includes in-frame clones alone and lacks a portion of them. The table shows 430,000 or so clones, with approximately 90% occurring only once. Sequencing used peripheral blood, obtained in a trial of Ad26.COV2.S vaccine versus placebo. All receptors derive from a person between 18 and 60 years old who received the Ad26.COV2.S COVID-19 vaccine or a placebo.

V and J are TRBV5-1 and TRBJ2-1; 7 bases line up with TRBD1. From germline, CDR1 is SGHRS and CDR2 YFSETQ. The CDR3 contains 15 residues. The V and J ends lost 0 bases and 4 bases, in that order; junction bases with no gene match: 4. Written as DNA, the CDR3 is TGCGCCAGCAGCTTGGAGGACAGGAGATACAATGAGCAGTTCTTC. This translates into CASSLEDRRYNEQFF.

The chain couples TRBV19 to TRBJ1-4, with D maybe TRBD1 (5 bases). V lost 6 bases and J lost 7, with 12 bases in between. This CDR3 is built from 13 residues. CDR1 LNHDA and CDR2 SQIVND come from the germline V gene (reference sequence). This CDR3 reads CASSRGGGEKLFF. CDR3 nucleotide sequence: TGTGCCAGTAGCCGTGGGGGTGGTGAAAAACTGTTTTTT.

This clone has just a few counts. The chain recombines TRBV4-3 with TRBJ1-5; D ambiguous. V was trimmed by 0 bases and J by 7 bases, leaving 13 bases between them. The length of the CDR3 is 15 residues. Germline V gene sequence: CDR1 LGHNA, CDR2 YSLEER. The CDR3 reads CASSQDGSGRQPQHF. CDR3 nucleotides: TGCGCCAGCAGCCAAGACGGGTCAGGCCGCCAGCCCCAGCATTTT.

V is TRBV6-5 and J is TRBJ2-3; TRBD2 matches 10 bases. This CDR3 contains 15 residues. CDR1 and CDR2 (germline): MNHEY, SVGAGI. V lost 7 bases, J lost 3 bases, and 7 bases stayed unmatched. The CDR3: CASMTAGGPTDTQYF. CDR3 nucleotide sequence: TGTGCCAGCATGACAGCGGGAGGGCCAACAGATACGCAGTATTTT.

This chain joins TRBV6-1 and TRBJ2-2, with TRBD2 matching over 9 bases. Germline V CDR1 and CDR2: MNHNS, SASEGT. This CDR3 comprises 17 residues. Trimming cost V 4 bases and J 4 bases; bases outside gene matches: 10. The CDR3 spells CASSAPRGGAVTGELFF. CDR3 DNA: TGTGCCAGCAGTGCCCCGCGCGGGGGGGCGGTCACCGGGGAGCTGTTTTTT.

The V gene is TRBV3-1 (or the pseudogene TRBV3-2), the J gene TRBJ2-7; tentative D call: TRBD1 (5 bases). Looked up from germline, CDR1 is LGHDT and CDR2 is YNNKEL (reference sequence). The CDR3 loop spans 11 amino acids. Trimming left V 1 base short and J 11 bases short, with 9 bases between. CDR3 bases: TGTGCCAGCAGCCAAGGGGCAGGGAAGTACTTC. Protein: CASSQGAGKYF.

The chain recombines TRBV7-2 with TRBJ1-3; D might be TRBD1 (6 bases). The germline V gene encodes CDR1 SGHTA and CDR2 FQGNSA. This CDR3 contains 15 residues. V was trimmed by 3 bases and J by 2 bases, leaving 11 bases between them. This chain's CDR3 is CASSLPQGAGNTIYF. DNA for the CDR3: TGTGCCAGCAGCTTGCCACAGGGAGCTGGAAACACCATATATTTT.

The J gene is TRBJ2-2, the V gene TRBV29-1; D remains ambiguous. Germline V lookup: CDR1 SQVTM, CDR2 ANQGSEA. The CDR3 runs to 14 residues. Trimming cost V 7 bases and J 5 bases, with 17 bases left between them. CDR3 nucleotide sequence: TGCAGCGCCATTGACGCCTCCTTTACCGGGGAGCTGTTTTTT. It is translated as CSAIDASFTGELFF.

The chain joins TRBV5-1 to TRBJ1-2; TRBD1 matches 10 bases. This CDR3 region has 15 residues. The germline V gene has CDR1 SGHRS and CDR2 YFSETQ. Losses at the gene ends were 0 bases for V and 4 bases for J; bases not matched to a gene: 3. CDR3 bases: TGCGCCAGCAGCTTGGGGGGACAGGGGCTCTATGGCTACACCTTC. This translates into CASSLGGQGLYGYTF. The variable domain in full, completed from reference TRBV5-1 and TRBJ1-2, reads KAGVTQTPRYLIKTRGQQVTLSCSPISGHRSVSWYQQTPGQGLQFLFEYFSETQRNKGNFPGRFSGRQFSNSRSEMNVSTLELGDSALYLCASSLGGQGLYGYTFGSGTRLTVV.

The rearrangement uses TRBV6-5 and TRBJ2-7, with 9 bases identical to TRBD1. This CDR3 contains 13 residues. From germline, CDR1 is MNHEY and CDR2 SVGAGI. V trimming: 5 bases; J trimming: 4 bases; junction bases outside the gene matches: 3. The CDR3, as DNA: TGTGCCAGCAGTCCCGGGACAGGGTACGAGCAGTACTTC. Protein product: CASSPGTGYEQYF.

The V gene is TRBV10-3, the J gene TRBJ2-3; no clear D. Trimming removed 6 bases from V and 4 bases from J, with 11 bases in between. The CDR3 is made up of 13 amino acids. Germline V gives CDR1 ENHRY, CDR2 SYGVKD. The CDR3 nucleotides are TGTGCCATCAGGGGTGGATCCGCAGATACGCAGTATTTT. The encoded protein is CAIRGGSADTQYF.

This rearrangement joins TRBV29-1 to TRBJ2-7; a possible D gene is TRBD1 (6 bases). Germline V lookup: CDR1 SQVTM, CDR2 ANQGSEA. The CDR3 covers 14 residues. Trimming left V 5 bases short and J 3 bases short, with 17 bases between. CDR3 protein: CSVSQGLGNYEQYF. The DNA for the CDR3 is TGCAGCGTTTCACAGGGCCTAGGGAACTACGAGCAGTACTTC.

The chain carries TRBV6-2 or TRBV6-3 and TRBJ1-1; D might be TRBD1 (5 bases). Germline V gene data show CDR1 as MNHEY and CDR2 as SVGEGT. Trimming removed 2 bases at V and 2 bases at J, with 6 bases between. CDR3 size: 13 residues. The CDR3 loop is CASSYQGNTEAFF. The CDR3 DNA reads TGTGCCAGCAGTTACCAGGGTAACACTGAAGCTTTCTTT.

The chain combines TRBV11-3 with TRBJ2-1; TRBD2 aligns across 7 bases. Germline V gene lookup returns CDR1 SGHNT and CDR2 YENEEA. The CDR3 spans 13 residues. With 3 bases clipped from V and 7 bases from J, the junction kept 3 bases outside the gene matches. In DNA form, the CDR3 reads TGTGCCAGCAGCTTGGGAGGGAGAAATGAGCAGTTCTTC. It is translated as CASSLGGRNEQFF.